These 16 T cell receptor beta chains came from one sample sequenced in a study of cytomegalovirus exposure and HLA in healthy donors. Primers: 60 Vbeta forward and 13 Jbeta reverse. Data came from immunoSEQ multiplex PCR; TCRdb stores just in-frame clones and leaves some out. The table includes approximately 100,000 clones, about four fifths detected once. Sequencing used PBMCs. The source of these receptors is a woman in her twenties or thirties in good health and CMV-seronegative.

The CDR3 coding sequence is TGTGCCAGCAGACTCAGGGGAGCGGATACGCAGTATTTT. It encodes CASRLRGADTQYF. The J gene is TRBJ2-3, the V gene TRBV7-9; tentatively, D is TRBD1 (6 bases). The length of the CDR3 is 13 residues. The ends were cut back, 6 bases at V and 6 bases at J, with 13 bases in the middle. CDR1 SEHNR and CDR2 FQNEAQ come from the germline V gene (reference sequence).

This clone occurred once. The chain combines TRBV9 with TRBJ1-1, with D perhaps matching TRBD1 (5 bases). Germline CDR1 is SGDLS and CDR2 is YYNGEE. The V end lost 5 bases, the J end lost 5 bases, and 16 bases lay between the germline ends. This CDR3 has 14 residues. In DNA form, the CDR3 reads TGTGCCAGCAGACCCGGGCAGGGAGGGACTGAAGCTTTCTTT. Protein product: CASRPGQGGTEAFF.

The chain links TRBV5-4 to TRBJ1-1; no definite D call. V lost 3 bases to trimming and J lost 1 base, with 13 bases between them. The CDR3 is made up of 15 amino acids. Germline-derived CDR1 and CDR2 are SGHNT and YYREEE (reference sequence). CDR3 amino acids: CASSSLTPGNTEAFF. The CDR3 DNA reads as TGTGCCAGCAGCTCCCTTACCCCCGGGAACACTGAAGCTTTCTTT.

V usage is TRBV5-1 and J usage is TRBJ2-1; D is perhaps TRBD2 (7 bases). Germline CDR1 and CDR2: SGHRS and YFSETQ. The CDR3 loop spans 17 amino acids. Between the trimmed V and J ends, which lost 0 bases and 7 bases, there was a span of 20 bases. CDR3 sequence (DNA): TGCGCCAGCAGCTTGGGCGGGGGCGGAAACCTAGTGAATGAGCAGTTCTTC. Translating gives CASSLGGGGNLVNEQFF.

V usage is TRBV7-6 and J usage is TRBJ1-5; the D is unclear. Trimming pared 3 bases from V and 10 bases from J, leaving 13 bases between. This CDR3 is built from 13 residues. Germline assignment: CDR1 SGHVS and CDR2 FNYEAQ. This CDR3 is CASSFDSNSPQHF. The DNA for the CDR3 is TGTGCCAGCAGCTTTGACTCCAATAGTCCCCAGCATTTT. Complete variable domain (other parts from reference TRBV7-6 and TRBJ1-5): GAGVSQSPRYKVTKRGQDVALRCDPISGHVSLYWYRQALGQGPEFLTYFNYEAQQDKSGLPNDRFSAERPEGSISTLTIQRTEQRDSAMYRCASSFDSNSPQHFGDGTRLSIL.

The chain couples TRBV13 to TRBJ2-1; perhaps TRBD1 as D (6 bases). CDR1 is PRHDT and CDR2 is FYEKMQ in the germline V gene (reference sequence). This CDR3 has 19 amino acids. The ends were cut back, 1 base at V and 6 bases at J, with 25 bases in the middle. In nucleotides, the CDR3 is TGTGCCAGCAGCTTAGAGACAAGGCGACAGGCACCGAGGGGCAATGAGCAGTTCTTC. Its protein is CASSLETRRQAPRGNEQFF.

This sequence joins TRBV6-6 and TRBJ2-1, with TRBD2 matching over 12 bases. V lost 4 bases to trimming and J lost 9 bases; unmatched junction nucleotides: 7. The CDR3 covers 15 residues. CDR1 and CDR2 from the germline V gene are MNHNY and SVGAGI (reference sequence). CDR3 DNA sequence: TGTGCCAGCAGTTCGACTAGCGGGAGATATAGTGAGCAGTTCTTC. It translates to CASSSTSGRYSEQFF.

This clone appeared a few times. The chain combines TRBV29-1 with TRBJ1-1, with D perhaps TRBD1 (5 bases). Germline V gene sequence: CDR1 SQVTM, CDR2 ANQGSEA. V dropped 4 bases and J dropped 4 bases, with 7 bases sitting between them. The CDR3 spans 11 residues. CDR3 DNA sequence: TGCAGCGTTGGGAGGGGCACTGAAGCTTTCTTT. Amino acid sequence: CSVGRGTEAFF.

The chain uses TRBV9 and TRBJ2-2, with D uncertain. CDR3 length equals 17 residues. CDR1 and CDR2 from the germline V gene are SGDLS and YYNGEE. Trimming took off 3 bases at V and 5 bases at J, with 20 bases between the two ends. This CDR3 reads CASSAVLGPVQTGELFF. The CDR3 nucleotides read TGTGCCAGCAGCGCCGTTCTGGGCCCCGTCCAGACCGGGGAGCTGTTTTTT.

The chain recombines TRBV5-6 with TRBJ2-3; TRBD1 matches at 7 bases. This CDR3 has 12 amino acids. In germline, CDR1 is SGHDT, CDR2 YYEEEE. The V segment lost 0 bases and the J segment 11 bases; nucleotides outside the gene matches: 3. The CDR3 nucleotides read TGTGCCAGCAGCTTGGACCACAGGGGGCAGTATTTT. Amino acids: CASSLDHRGQYF.

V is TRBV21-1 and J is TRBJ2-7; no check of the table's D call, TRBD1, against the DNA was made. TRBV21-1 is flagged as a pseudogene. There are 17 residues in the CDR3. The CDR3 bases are TGTGCCAGCAGCTCACAGGGGACAGGGGCTAACTCCTACGAGCAGTACTTC. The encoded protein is CASSSQGTGANSYEQYF.

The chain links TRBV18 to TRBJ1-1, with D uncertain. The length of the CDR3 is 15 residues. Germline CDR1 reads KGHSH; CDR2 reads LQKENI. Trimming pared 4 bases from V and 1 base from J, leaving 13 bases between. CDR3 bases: TGTGCCAGCTCACTGTCGCCCAGTTCGAACACTGAAGCTTTCTTT. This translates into CASSLSPSSNTEAFF.

In nucleotides, the CDR3 is TGCGCCAGCAGCCAAGATTCGGGGAGTGGCGGCACTGAAGCTTTCTTT. Its translation is CASSQDSGSGGTEAFF. This chain uses TRBV4-1 with TRBJ1-1; no definite D call. There are 16 residues in the CDR3. Trimming stripped 0 bases from V and 4 bases from J, with 15 bases between. Germline V gives CDR1 MGHRA, CDR2 YSYEKL.

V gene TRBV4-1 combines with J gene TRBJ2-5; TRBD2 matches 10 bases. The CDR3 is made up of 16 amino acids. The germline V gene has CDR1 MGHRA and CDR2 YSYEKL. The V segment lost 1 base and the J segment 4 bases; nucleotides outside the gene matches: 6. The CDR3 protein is CASSQGSGRVLETQYF. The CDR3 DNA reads TGCGCCAGCAGCCAAGGGAGCGGGAGGGTTTTAGAGACCCAGTACTTC.

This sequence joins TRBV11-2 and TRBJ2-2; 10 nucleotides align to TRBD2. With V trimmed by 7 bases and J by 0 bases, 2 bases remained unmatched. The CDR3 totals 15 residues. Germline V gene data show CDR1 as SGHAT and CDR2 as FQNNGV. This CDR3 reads CASTGLAANTGELFF. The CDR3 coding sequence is TGTGCCAGCACCGGACTAGCGGCGAACACCGGGGAGCTGTTTTTT.

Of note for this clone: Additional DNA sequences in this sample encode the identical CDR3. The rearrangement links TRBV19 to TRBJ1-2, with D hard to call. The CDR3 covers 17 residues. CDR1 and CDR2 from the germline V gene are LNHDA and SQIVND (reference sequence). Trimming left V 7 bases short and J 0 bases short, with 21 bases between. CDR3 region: CASNRPPGFSANYGYTF. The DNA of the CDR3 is TGTGCCAGTAATCGCCCTCCAGGTTTCAGTGCTAACTATGGCTACACCTTC.